This is a list of T cell receptor beta chains from one sample in a study of cytomegalovirus exposure and HLA in healthy donors. Repertoires were generated with immunoSEQ multiplex PCR, while TCRdb's copy carries only in-frame clones and drops some. The sample contains 130,000 to 150,000 clones, 78% of which appear only once. The sequenced material came from PBMCs. Receptors originate from a middle-aged man in good health and CMV-seropositive. CDR3s include the opening cysteine and the closing phenylalanine or tryptophan. Each record gives: V gene, clone size, D gene, J gene, CDR3 protein, CDR3 DNA. A D gene is named only where the DNA matches it firmly. Rows may omit the clone size; those that give it use once, few, many or a size class.

>TRBV5-1|few|TRBD1|TRBJ1-4
CASSLQGEGYEKLFF
TGCGCCAGCAGCTTACAGGGGGAAGGGTATGAAAAACTGTTTTTT
>TRBV7-9|-|TRBD1|TRBJ2-5
CSSSPGQGARGKGQETQYF
TGTTCCAGCAGCCCGGGACAGGGGGCGAGGGGGAAGGGACAAGAGACCCAGTACTTC
>TRBV7-7|-|-|TRBJ2-5
CASSPQTVGPEETQYF
TGTGCCAGCAGCCCTCAGACAGTAGGTCCGGAAGAGACCCAGTACTTC
>TRBV7-9|-|-|TRBJ2-3
CASSWRGLTDTQYF
TGTGCCAGCAGCTGGAGGGGGCTCACAGATACGCAGTATTTT
>TRBV30|-|-|TRBJ2-3
CAWDRGSTDTQYF
TGTGCCTGGGATAGAGGTAGCACAGATACGCAGTATTTT
>TRBV6-1|-|TRBD2|TRBJ2-7
CASSPGTSGSDEQYF
TGTGCCAGCAGTCCCGGGACTAGCGGGAGTGACGAGCAGTACTTC
>TRBV19|-|TRBD1|TRBJ1-2
CASRQGPAYGYTF
TGTGCCAGTAGACAGGGGCCGGCCTATGGCTACACCTTC
>TRBV10-3|-|-|TRBJ1-1
CAITEQGNTEAFF
TGTGCCATCACTGAACAGGGGAACACTGAAGCTTTCTTT
>TRBV7-2|-|-|TRBJ1-2
CASSLKVATAGPNYGYTF
TGTGCCAGCAGCTTAAAAGTAGCGACTGCCGGCCCTAACTATGGCTACACCTTC
>TRBV6-1|-|TRBD1|TRBJ2-7
CASSRTGVDSYEQYF
TGTGCCAGCAGTCGGACAGGGGTCGACTCCTACGAGCAGTACTTC
>TRBV6-5|-|TRBD2|TRBJ2-3
CASRTSGRSTDTQYF
TGTGCCAGCAGAACTAGCGGGAGAAGCACAGATACGCAGTATTTT
>TRBV29-1|-|-|TRBJ2-1
CSVVWGLELKNEQFF
TGCAGCGTTGTTTGGGGACTCGAATTGAAGAATGAGCAGTTCTTC
>TRBV6-1|-|-|TRBJ2-7
CASSVDSYYEQYF
TGTGCCAGCAGTGTGGACAGTTACTACGAGCAGTACTTC